These 24 T cell receptor beta chains originate from one sample sequenced in a study of blood T cell repertoires in COVID-19. This table comes from immunoSEQ multiplex PCR, and its TCRdb copy is limited to in-frame clones, with some not included. Among about 220,000 clones listed, over 65% were seen once. The sequencing sample was made of PBMCs or T cells enriched from blood (not recorded which). The receptors originated from an older woman who had recovered from COVID-19.

This clone was recorded once. V and J are TRBV6-5 and TRBJ2-2, with D maybe TRBD1 (6 bases). CDR3 size: 16 residues. The V gene lost 4 bases and the J gene lost 3 bases, with 15 bases spanning the gap. The germline V gene has CDR1 MNHEY and CDR2 SVGAGI. The CDR3 coding sequence is TGTGCCAGCAGTTTTTCCCTCCCAGGGGACACCGGGGAGCTGTTTTTT. Translation: CASSFSLPGDTGELFF.

The chain recombines TRBV19 with TRBJ2-7; no firm D call. Deletions cut 5 bases from V and 0 bases from J, with 11 bases between. Germline CDR1 and CDR2: LNHDA and SQIVND (reference sequence). The CDR3 contains 14 residues. In nucleotides, the CDR3 is TGTGCCAGTAGTTCGCCACAGAGCTCCTACGAGCAGTACTTC. It encodes CASSSPQSSYEQYF.

The chain couples TRBV6-5 to TRBJ2-2; perhaps TRBD1 as D (5 bases). The V gene lost 7 bases and the J gene lost 5 bases, with 14 bases spanning the gap. The CDR3 runs to 14 residues. Germline values: CDR1 MNHEY, CDR2 SVGAGI. CDR3 in amino acids: CASNRQLNTGELFF. In DNA, the CDR3 is TGTGCCAGCAATCGACAGTTAAATACCGGGGAGCTGTTTTTT.

The rearrangement joins TRBV25-1 to TRBJ1-3; 9 nucleotides agree with TRBD1. The germline V gene has CDR1 MGHDK and CDR2 SYGVNS. The junction had 4 bases not matched to a gene; V was cut back by 6 bases and J by 4 bases. CDR3 length: 14 amino acids. In DNA, the CDR3 is TGTGCCAGCAGGGGGACAGGGCCGGGAAACACCATATATTTT. It translates to CASRGTGPGNTIYF.

This clone came up a few times. The CDR3 loop is CASRGRGYGYTF. The CDR3 DNA reads TGTGCCAGCAGAGGAAGGGGCTATGGCTACACCTTC. The chain has TRBV13 and TRBJ1-2, with D possibly matching TRBD1 (5 bases). Per the germline V gene, CDR1 is PRHDT and CDR2 is FYEKMQ (reference sequence). The length of the CDR3 is 12 residues. Trimming stripped 6 bases from V and 4 bases from J, with 9 bases between.

The chain has TRBV6-6 and TRBJ1-1, with TRBD1 matching 10 bases. CDR1 is MNHNY, CDR2 SVGAGI, per germline (reference sequence). This CDR3 has 16 amino acids. V was pared by 5 bases and J by 5 bases, with 11 bases of the junction left unmatched. The CDR3 DNA is TGTGCCAGCAGTCCTAGACAGGGGGCATCGATAACTGAAGCTTTCTTT. Protein: CASSPRQGASITEAFF.

V usage is TRBV12-5 and J usage is TRBJ1-6; D remains unclear. The germline gives CDR1 LGHNT, CDR2 FRNRAP. There are 14 residues in the CDR3. The ends were cut back, 6 bases at V and 8 bases at J, with 14 bases in the middle. Here the CDR3 DNA reads TGTGCTAGTGGGGCCGGGGTATGGGATTCACCCCTCCACTTT. This sequence encodes CASGAGVWDSPLHF. Looking up the rest from reference TRBV12-5 and TRBJ1-6 gives the full variable domain: DARVTQTPRHKVTEMGQEVTMRCQPILGHNTVFWYRQTMMQGLELLAYFRNRAPLDDSGMPKDRFSAEMPDATLATLKIQPSEPRDSAVYFCASGAGVWDSPLHFGNGTRLTVT.

The chain is built from TRBV18 and TRBJ2-7; D is possibly TRBD1 (6 bases). The CDR3 runs to 13 residues. Germline CDR1 and CDR2: KGHSH and LQKENI. Trimming took 6 bases from V and 6 from J, leaving 15 bases between them. The CDR3 loop reads CASSGARASEQYF. DNA of the CDR3: TGTGCCAGCTCGGGGGCCAGGGCGTCCGAGCAGTACTTC. Variable domain in full (rest from reference TRBV18 and TRBJ2-7): NAGVMQNPRHLVRRRGQEARLRCSPMKGHSHVYWYRQLPEEGLKFMVYLQKENIIDESGMPKERFSAEFPKEGPSILRIQQVVRGDSAAYFCASSGARASEQYFGPGTRLTVT.

The chain couples TRBV2 to TRBJ1-2, with 10 bases matching TRBD1. Trimming took 5 bases from V and 0 from J; bases not matched to a gene: 6. This CDR3 is 16 amino acids long. Germline V lookup: CDR1 SNHLY, CDR2 FYNNEI. CDR3 DNA sequence: TGTGCCAGCAGTCTCGCCGGGACAGGGGCTAACTATGGCTACACCTTC. Its protein is CASSLAGTGANYGYTF.

The chain couples TRBV5-1 to TRBJ2-3; 10 bases match TRBD2. This CDR3 contains 17 residues. With V trimmed by 0 bases and J by 3 bases, 7 bases remained unmatched. Germline-derived CDR1 and CDR2 are SGHRS and YFSETQ. The CDR3 is CASSLVGAGGKTDTQYF. The CDR3 DNA follows: TGCGCCAGCAGCTTGGTGGGAGCGGGGGGGAAAACAGATACGCAGTATTTT.

This clone was recorded at least ten times. The chain combines TRBV15 with TRBJ1-2; possible D gene TRBD1, 6 bases. The germline CDR1 and CDR2 sequences are LNHNV and YYDKDF (reference sequence). The CDR3 contains 17 residues. V shed 0 bases and J shed 4 bases, with 18 bases lying between them. Here the CDR3 DNA reads TGTGCCACCAGCAGAGATCTAGCAGGGGAGGGAGGCTATGGCTACACCTTC. Encoded protein: CATSRDLAGEGGYGYTF. Complete variable domain (other parts from reference TRBV15 and TRBJ1-2): DAMVIQNPRYQVTQFGKPVTLSCSQTLNHNVMYWYQQKSSQAPKLLFHYYDKDFNNEADTPDNFQSRRPNTSFCFLDIRSPGLGDTAMYLCATSRDLAGEGGYGYTFGSGTRLTVV.

The V gene is TRBV5-1, the J gene TRBJ2-1; possibly TRBD2 for D (5 bases). This CDR3 is built from 16 residues. The V end lost 0 bases, the J end lost 6 bases, and 16 bases lay between the germline ends. Germline lookup yields CDR1 SGHRS and CDR2 YFSETQ. CDR3 sequence reads: CASSLEAGPLSNEQFF. CDR3 sequence (DNA): TGCGCCAGCAGCTTGGAGGCGGGCCCCCTCTCCAATGAGCAGTTCTTC.

This chain joins TRBV11-1 and TRBJ2-7; TRBD1 matches 7 bases. Unmatched junction bases numbered 3, after V lost 0 bases and J lost 1 base. This CDR3 contains 15 residues. Per the germline V gene, CDR1 is SGHAT and CDR2 is FQDESV (reference sequence). CDR3 sequence reads: CASSLAPGQSYEQYF. As DNA, the CDR3 is TGTGCCAGCAGCTTAGCCCCGGGACAGTCCTACGAGCAGTACTTC.

V is TRBV19 and J is TRBJ2-2, with 10 positions matching TRBD2. The germline gives CDR1 LNHDA, CDR2 SQIVND (reference sequence). CDR3 length equals 16 residues. Losses at the gene ends were 6 bases for V and 6 bases for J; bases not matched to a gene: 10. The CDR3 sequence: CASSLGVAGGSGELFF. The DNA for the CDR3 is TGTGCCAGTAGCCTCGGGGTAGCGGGGGGATCCGGGGAGCTGTTTTTT.

This rearrangement joins TRBV7-9 to TRBJ2-2; D might be TRBD1 (6 bases). The germline V and J ends were trimmed by 5 bases and 0 bases, with 16 bases remaining between them. This CDR3 is built from 17 residues. Germline V CDR1 and CDR2: SEHNR, FQNEAQ (reference sequence). CDR3 residues: CASSRGQAGANTGELFF. CDR3 nucleotides: TGTGCCAGCAGCCGTGGGCAGGCAGGGGCGAACACCGGGGAGCTGTTTTTT.

The V gene is TRBV4-3, the J gene TRBJ1-1, with D perhaps TRBD1 (6 bases). The CDR3 sequence is 17 residues long. V lost 4 bases and J lost 1, with 19 bases in between. Germline V gene data show CDR1 as LGHNA and CDR2 as YSLEER. The CDR3 protein is CASSLRYGQLGNTEAFF. CDR3 bases: TGCGCCAGCAGCCTAAGATACGGACAGCTGGGGAACACTGAAGCTTTCTTT.

This clone has just a few counts. V usage is TRBV5-5 and J usage is TRBJ1-4; a possible D gene is TRBD1 (5 bases). Germline V gene lookup returns CDR1 SGHKS and CDR2 YYEKEE (reference sequence). This CDR3 spans 14 amino acids. Trimming left V 4 bases short and J 7 bases short, with 14 bases between. In DNA form, the CDR3 reads TGTGCCAGCAGCCCCTCGACAGCATTTGAAAAACTGTTTTTT. The encoded protein is CASSPSTAFEKLFF. Based on the CDR3 plus reference TRBV5-5 and TRBJ1-4, the full variable domain is DAGVTQSPTHLIKTRGQQVTLRCSPISGHKSVSWYQQVLGQGPQFIFQYYEKEERGRGNFPDRFSARQFPNYSSELNVNALLLGDSALYLCASSPSTAFEKLFFGSGTQLSVL.

The rearrangement links TRBV4-3 to TRBJ1-1; D is uncertain. V lost 0 bases, J lost 3 bases, and 14 bases lay in between. Per the germline V gene, CDR1 is LGHNA and CDR2 is YSLEER. CDR3 size: 16 residues. The CDR3, as DNA: TGCGCCAGCAGCCAAGACCGGGGTACCCGGGACACTGAAGCTTTCTTT. Translation gives CASSQDRGTRDTEAFF.

V gene TRBV4-3 combines with J gene TRBJ2-2; TRBD2 might be the D (6 bases). Germline assignment: CDR1 LGHNA and CDR2 YSLEER. CDR3 length: 16 residues. V dropped 0 bases and J dropped 4 bases, with 12 bases sitting between them. The CDR3 loop reads CASSQDGTVATGELFF. The CDR3 bases are TGCGCCAGCAGCCAAGATGGGACTGTGGCCACCGGGGAGCTGTTTTTT.

The chain is built from TRBV6-1 and TRBJ1-2; 7 positions agree with TRBD1. Germline V gene sequence: CDR1 MNHNS, CDR2 SASEGT. Trimming took 3 bases from V and 7 from J; bases not matched to a gene: 8. This CDR3 has 14 residues. The chain's CDR3 is CASSDLPTGIGYTF. In DNA, the CDR3 is TGTGCCAGCAGTGATTTACCGACAGGGATTGGCTACACCTTC.

The gene calls are TRBV18 and TRBJ2-2, with TRBD1 identical over 12 bases. Trimming removed 4 bases from V and 5 bases from J; junction bases left unmatched: 2. This CDR3 contains 15 residues. Germline CDR1 and CDR2: KGHSH and LQKENI. CDR3 DNA sequence: TGTGCCAGCTCACGGGACAGGGGGCTTACCGGGGAGCTGTTTTTT. As protein: CASSRDRGLTGELFF.

This clone was recorded only once. This sequence joins TRBV10-3 and TRBJ1-4; TRBD1 is a possible D gene (6 bases). V dropped 4 bases and J dropped 0 bases, with 12 bases sitting between them. Germline CDR1 and CDR2: ENHRY and SYGVKD. There are 16 residues in the CDR3. The CDR3 spells CAISGDRSSTNEKLFF. The CDR3 DNA is TGTGCCATCAGTGGTGACAGGTCTTCAACTAATGAAAAACTGTTTTTT.

This clone appeared once. In DNA form, the CDR3 reads TGTGCCAACTTAGGGACATCGGACGAGCAGTACTTC. Encoded protein: CANLGTSDEQYF. The V call is TRBV6-4, the J call TRBJ2-7, with D possibly TRBD1 on 6 matching bases. Per germline, CDR1 MRHNA and CDR2 SNTAGT. V was cut by 10 bases and J by 5 bases, with 15 bases left in between. The CDR3 is 12 residues long.

The chain is built from TRBV5-8 and TRBJ1-1, with D perhaps matching TRBD1 (6 bases). The CDR3 spans 15 residues. Germline values: CDR1 SGHTS, CDR2 YDEGEE. Trimming removed 0 bases from V and 4 bases from J, with 13 bases in between. The CDR3 loop is CASSLVGGAGTEAFF. For the CDR3, the DNA is TGTGCCAGCAGCTTGGTAGGGGGGGCGGGCACTGAAGCTTTCTTT.